One T cell receptor (beta chain) is described in this entry. As yet, its antigen is unknown. The data originate from a study of T-cell memory formation after mild COVID-19. Study in general: Across donors, TCR clusters were largely donor specific. Study-wide results and caveats: Within pre-infection memory, some responding clones were found, suggesting cross-reactive memory joined. Contracting clones, day 15 to 85, had balanced CD4/CD8, and later expanders favored CD4+.

TCR alpha and TCR beta cDNA libraries with sample barcodes and UMIs came from 5'RACE using constant-segment primers. One entry per CDR3 protein results from TCRdb running MiXCR on the 5' RACE reads. The sample has roughly 300,000 distinct CDR3 sequences; less than 9.5% are singletons. The V and J ends lost 5 bases and 4 bases respectively, with 12 bases between them. The CDR3 runs 13 residues. Germline V gene sequence: CDR1 MDHEN, CDR2 SYDVKM. The specimen was PBMCs or a T cell subset sorted from them (not recorded which). The TCR sequence derives from a man aged 18 to 30 who had mild COVID-19 (a few samples of this study predate the infection). Cell type and time point are not known. The chain joins TRBV28 to TRBJ2-7; possibly TRBD1 or TRBD2 for D (5 bases each). The CDR3 DNA is TGTGCCAGCAGTCGGGACCGCAGTTACGAGCAGTACGTC. Protein product: CASSRDRSYEQYV.